Presented here are 27 T cell receptor beta chains from one specimen sequenced in a study of T cells expressing NK-cell markers. TCRdb re-called the 5' RACE reads; every CDR3 protein appears as one record, without DNA. The specimen's table records 150,000 or so distinct CDR3 sequences. Sequenced material: blood T cells: a sorted CD56 or NKG2C T cell subset, CD4+ or CD8+ T cells, or bulk PBMC T cells (not recorded which). The receptors here all came from a woman between 18 and 69 years old in good health.

J is TRBJ2-1 and V is TRBV20-1; TCRdb names TRBD2, which stays unverified in the absence of DNA. Per the germline V gene, CDR1 is DFQATT and CDR2 is SNEGSKA (reference sequence). This CDR3 is 12 amino acids long. CDR3 sequence reads: CSAPSSSGRQFF.

This sequence joins TRBV28 and TRBJ2-5. This CDR3 has 11 residues. The germline V gene encodes CDR1 MDHEN and CDR2 SYDVKM. CDR3 sequence reads: CASRALETQYF.

This clonotype is medium-sized by frequency. This rearrangement joins TRBV20-1 to TRBJ1-5; there is no DNA to check the TCRdb D call of TRBD1. Per the germline V gene, CDR1 is DFQATT and CDR2 is SNEGSKA (reference sequence). The CDR3 has 14 amino acids. CDR3 sequence reads: CSALRGTGNQPQHF.

The J gene is TRBJ1-5, the V gene TRBV5-8; the D call of TRBD1 rests on TCRdb alone, since no DNA is present to check it. From germline, CDR1 is SGHTS and CDR2 YDEGEE. This CDR3 has 15 amino acids. Here the CDR3 reads CASSPRDRGRQPQHF.

This sequence joins TRBV2 and TRBJ2-7; the TCRdb call, TRBD1, lacks DNA for checking. The germline gives CDR1 SNHLY, CDR2 FYNNEI. The CDR3 runs to 14 residues. The CDR3 loop reads CASSVIVQGGEQYF.

The gene calls are TRBV7-6 and TRBJ2-7. Germline V lookup: CDR1 SGHVS, CDR2 FNYEAQ. This CDR3 has 13 amino acids. The CDR3 is CASSSFRSHEQYF. The whole variable domain, filled in from reference TRBV7-6 and TRBJ2-7, reads GAGVSQSPRYKVTKRGQDVALRCDPISGHVSLYWYRQALGQGPEFLTYFNYEAQQDKSGLPNDRFSAERPEGSISTLTIQRTEQRDSAMYRCASSSFRSHEQYFGPGTRLTVT.

CDR3 loop: CASSPGTSATIEQFF. The chain links TRBV4-2 to TRBJ2-1; TCRdb indicates TRBD2, and absent DNA this call remains unverified. The CDR3 runs 15 residues. CDR1 and CDR2 (germline): LGHNA, YNFKEQ.

The chain joins TRBV6-1 to TRBJ2-2. Germline-derived CDR1 and CDR2 are MNHNS and SASEGT. The CDR3 extends over 16 amino acids. This chain's CDR3 is CASSRSWNSGSGELFF.

The gene calls are TRBV20-1 and TRBJ2-1; TCRdb lists TRBD2, though no DNA is available to test this call. Germline V lookup: CDR1 DFQATT, CDR2 SNEGSKA (reference sequence). The CDR3 has 13 residues. The CDR3 spells CSPAGTLINEQFF.

The gene calls are TRBV19 and TRBJ2-3. Germline V gene lookup returns CDR1 LNHDA and CDR2 SQIVND (reference sequence). The CDR3 totals 14 residues. This CDR3 reads CASSISDSTDTQYF.

The chain joins TRBV6-5 to TRBJ1-2; the D call of TRBD1 rests on TCRdb alone, since no DNA is present to check it. In germline, CDR1 is MNHEY, CDR2 SVGAGI. This CDR3 is built from 15 residues. CDR3 region: CASSYEGQGVRGYTF.

J is TRBJ1-4 and V is TRBV5-6; checking the TCRdb D call of TRBD1 is not possible without DNA. The CDR3 loop spans 16 amino acids. The germline V gene has CDR1 SGHDT and CDR2 YYEEEE. The CDR3 sequence: CASSYGRRGANEKLFF.

The rearrangement uses TRBV5-1 and TRBJ2-3; TCRdb's D call of TRBD1 is untestable without DNA. The CDR3 is made up of 15 amino acids. Germline loops: CDR1 SGHRS, CDR2 YFSETQ. Here the CDR3 reads CASRDGRADTDTQYF.

V usage is TRBV20-1 and J usage is TRBJ2-7; without DNA, the TCRdb call of TRBD2 cannot be checked. This CDR3 spans 13 amino acids. Germline V CDR1 and CDR2: DFQATT, SNEGSKA (reference sequence). CDR3: CSARSGSSREQYF.

This rearrangement joins TRBV28 to TRBJ1-5. The CDR3 has 12 residues. Germline values: CDR1 MDHEN, CDR2 SYDVKM. The CDR3 sequence is CASSLEDQPQHF.

The rearrangement joins TRBV6-5 to TRBJ1-5. The CDR3 covers 14 residues. Germline V CDR1 and CDR2: MNHEY, SVGAGI. Here the CDR3 reads CASSSRQVGQPQHF.

This chain connects TRBV20-1 to TRBJ2-3. Germline V gene sequence: CDR1 DFQATT, CDR2 SNEGSKA (reference sequence). This CDR3 has 13 residues. CDR3 region: CSAREVSKDTQYF.

V usage is TRBV5-1 and J usage is TRBJ1-1; TCRdb's D call, TRBD1, is unchecked because there is no DNA. This CDR3 has 14 residues. Germline CDR1 and CDR2: SGHRS and YFSETQ. Here the CDR3 reads CASSLTGGETEAFF.

This rearrangement joins TRBV5-1 to TRBJ1-6. The CDR3 totals 14 residues. Per the germline V gene, CDR1 is SGHRS and CDR2 is YFSETQ. The CDR3 loop is CASSHGEGNSPLHF.

V is TRBV5-1 and J is TRBJ1-4; TCRdb reports TRBD1, a call that lacks DNA to check it against. From germline, CDR1 is SGHRS and CDR2 YFSETQ. This CDR3 is 16 amino acids long. CDR3 in amino acids: CASRLHLDTENEKLFF.

The rearrangement uses TRBV5-1 and TRBJ1-5; TCRdb's D gene call, TRBD1, goes unchecked for lack of DNA. The CDR3 runs 14 residues. Germline V gene data show CDR1 as SGHRS and CDR2 as YFSETQ. The CDR3 protein is CASSRDGQDQPQHF.

J is TRBJ2-2 and V is TRBV5-1; there is no DNA to check the TCRdb D call of TRBD2. The germline CDR1 and CDR2 sequences are SGHRS and YFSETQ. This CDR3 is built from 15 residues. The CDR3 loop is CASSLDPRQTGELFF.

V usage is TRBV18 and J usage is TRBJ1-6; the D call of TRBD1 rests on TCRdb alone, since no DNA is present to check it. Germline V lookup: CDR1 KGHSH, CDR2 LQKENI. This CDR3 region has 16 residues. CDR3 residues: CASSPDQGQGLSPLHF.

The rearrangement joins TRBV12-3 or TRBV12-4 to TRBJ1-5; with no DNA, the TCRdb D assignment of TRBD1 cannot be verified. The CDR3 length is 13 residues. The CDR3 sequence: CASSQGAGQPQHF.

The chain links TRBV12-3 or TRBV12-4 to TRBJ2-2; TCRdb lists TRBD1, though no DNA is available to test this call. This CDR3 is 18 amino acids long. The CDR3 reads CASSQSPGQGPNTGELFF.

The gene calls are TRBV28 and TRBJ1-2. The CDR3 has 12 residues. CDR1 is MDHEN and CDR2 is SYDVKM in the germline V gene. The chain's CDR3 is CASSYTALGYTF.

V and J are TRBV12-3 or TRBV12-4 and TRBJ2-7. The CDR3 runs to 15 residues. Here the CDR3 reads CASSLSTATSYEQYF.